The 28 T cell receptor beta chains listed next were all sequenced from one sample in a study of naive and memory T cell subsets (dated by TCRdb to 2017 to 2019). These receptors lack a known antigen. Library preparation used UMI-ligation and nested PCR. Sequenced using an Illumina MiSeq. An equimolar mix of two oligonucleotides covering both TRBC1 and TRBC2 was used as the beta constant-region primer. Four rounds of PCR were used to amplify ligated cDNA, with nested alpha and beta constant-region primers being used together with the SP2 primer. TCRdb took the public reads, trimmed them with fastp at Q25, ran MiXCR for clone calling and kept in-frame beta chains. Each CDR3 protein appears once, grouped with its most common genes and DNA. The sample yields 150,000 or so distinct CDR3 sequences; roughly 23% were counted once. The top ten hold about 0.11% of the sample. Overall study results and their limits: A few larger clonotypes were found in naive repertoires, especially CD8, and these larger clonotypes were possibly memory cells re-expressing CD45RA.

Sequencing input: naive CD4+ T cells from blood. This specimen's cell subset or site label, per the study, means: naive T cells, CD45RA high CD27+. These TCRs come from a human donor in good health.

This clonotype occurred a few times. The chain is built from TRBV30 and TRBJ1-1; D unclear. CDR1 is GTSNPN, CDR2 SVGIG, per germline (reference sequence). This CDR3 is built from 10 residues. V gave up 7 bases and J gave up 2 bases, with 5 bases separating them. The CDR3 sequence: CASFNTEAFF. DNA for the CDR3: TGTGCCTCTTTTAACACTGAAGCTTTCTTT. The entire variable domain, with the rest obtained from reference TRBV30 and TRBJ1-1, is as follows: SQTIHQWPATLVQPVGSPLSLECTVEGTSNPNLYWYRQAAGRGLQLLFYSVGIGQISSEVPQNLSASRPQDRQFILSSKKLLLSDSGFYLCASFNTEAFFGQGTRLTVV.

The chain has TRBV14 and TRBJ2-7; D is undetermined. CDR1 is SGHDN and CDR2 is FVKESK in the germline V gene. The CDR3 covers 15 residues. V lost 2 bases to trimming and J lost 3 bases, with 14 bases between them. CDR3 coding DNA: TGTGCCAGCAGCCAACTAGGTCCTAATTACTACGAGCAGTACTTC. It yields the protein CASSQLGPNYYEQYF. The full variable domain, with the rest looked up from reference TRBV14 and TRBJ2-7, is EAGVTQFPSHSVIEKGQTVTLRCDPISGHDNLYWYRRVMGKEIKFLLHFVKESKQDESGMPNNRFLAERTGGTYSTLKVQPAELEDSGVYFCASSQLGPNYYEQYFGPGTRLTVT.

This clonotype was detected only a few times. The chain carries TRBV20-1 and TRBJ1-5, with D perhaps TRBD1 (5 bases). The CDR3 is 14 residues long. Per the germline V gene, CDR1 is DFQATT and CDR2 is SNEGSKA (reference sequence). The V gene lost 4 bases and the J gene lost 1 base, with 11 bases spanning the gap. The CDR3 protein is CSATSGPSNQPQHF. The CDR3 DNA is TGCAGTGCTACCTCGGGGCCCAGCAATCAGCCCCAGCATTTT.

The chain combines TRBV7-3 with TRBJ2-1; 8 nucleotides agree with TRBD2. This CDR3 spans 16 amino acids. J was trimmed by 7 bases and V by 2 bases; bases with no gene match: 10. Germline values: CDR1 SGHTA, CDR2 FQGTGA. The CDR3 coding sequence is TGTGCCAGCAGCTTAGAAGGACTAGCCGATCGGAATGAGCAGTTCTTC. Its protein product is CASSLEGLADRNEQFF.

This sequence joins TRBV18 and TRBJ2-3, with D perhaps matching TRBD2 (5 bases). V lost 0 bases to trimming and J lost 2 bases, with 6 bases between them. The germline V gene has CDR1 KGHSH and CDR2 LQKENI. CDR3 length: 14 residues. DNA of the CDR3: TGTGCCAGCTCACCACCGGAGGCCACAGATACGCAGTATTTT. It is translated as CASSPPEATDTQYF.

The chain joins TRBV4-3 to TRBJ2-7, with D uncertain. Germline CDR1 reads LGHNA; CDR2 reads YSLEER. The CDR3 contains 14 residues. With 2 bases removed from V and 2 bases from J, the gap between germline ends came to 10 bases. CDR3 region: CASSQTISTYEQYF. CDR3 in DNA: TGCGCCAGCAGCCAAACCATTTCAACCTACGAGCAGTACTTC.

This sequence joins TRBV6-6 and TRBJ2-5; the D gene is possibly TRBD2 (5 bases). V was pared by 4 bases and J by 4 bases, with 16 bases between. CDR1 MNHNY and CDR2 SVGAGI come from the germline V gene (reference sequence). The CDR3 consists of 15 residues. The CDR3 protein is CASSSKTGVRETQYF. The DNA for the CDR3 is TGTGCCAGCAGTTCAAAGACCGGGGTTAGAGAGACCCAGTACTTC.

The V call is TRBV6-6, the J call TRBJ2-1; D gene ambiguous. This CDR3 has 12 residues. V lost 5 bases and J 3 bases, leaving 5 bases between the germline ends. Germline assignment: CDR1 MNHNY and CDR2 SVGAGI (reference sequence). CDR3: CASSPNYNEQFF. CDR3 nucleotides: TGTGCCAGCAGTCCCAACTACAATGAGCAGTTCTTC.

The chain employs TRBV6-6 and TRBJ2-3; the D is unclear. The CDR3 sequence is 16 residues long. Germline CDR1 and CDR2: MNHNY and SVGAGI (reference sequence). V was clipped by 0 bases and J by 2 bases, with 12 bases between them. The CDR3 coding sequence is TGTGCCAGCAGTTACTCCGGGCAGGCATACACAGATACGCAGTATTTT. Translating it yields CASSYSGQAYTDTQYF.

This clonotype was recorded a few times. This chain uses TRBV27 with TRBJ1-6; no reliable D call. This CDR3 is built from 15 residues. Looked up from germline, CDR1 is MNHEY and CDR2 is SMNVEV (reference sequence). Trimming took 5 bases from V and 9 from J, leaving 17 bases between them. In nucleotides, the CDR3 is TGTGCCAGCAGTCCGCTAGGAAAGGAGAGTTCACCCCTCCACTTT. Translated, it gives CASSPLGKESSPLHF.

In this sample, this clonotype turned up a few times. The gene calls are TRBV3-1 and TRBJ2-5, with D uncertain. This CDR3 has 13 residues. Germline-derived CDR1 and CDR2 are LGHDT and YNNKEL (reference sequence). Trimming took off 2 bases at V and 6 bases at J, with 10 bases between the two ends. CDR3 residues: CASSQFDTQTQYF. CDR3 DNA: TGTGCCAGCAGCCAATTCGACACCCAGACCCAGTACTTC.

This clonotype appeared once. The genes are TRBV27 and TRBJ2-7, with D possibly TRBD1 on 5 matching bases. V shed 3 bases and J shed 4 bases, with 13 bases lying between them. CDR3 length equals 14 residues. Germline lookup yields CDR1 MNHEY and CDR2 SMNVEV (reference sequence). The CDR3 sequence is CASSLAGRSYEQYF. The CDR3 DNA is TGTGCCAGCAGTTTGGCAGGGCGATCTTACGAGCAGTACTTC.

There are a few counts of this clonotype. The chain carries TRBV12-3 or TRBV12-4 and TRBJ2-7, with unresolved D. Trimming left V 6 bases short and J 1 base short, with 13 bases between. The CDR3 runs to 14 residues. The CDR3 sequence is CASSPRFQSYEQYF. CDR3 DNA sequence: TGTGCCAGCAGCCCCCGGTTCCAATCCTACGAGCAGTACTTC.

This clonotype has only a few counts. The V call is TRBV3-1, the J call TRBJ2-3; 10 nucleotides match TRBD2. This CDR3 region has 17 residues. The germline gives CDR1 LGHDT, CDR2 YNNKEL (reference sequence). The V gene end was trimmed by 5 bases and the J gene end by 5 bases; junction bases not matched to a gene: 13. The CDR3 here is CASSATASGSIGDTQYF. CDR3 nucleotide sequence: TGTGCCAGCAGCGCCACTGCTAGCGGGAGTATCGGAGATACGCAGTATTTT.

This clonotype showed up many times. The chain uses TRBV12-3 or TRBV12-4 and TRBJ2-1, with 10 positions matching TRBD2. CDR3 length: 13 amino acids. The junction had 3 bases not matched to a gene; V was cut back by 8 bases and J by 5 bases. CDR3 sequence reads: CASCLAGDNEQFF. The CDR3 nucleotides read TGTGCCAGCTGTCTAGCGGGGGACAATGAGCAGTTCTTC.

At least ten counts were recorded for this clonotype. CDR3 in amino acids: CASSYRWSSGTDTQYF. CDR3 bases: TGTGCCAGCAGTTACCGTTGGTCTAGCGGGACAGATACGCAGTATTTT. The chain is built from TRBV7-2 and TRBJ2-3, with 8 bases that match TRBD2. With V trimmed by 6 bases and J by 3 bases, 11 bases remained unmatched. Germline CDR1 reads SGHTA; CDR2 reads FQGNSA. This CDR3 region has 16 residues. Full variable domain (outside the CDR3, taken from reference TRBV7-2 and TRBJ2-3): GAGVSQSPSNKVTEKGKDVELRCDPISGHTALYWYRQSLGQGLEFLIYFQGNSAPDKSGLPSDRFSAERTGGSVSTLTIQRTQQEDSAVYLCASSYRWSSGTDTQYFGPGTRLTVL.

The CDR3 loop is CASSLGQGMETQYF. In DNA form, the CDR3 reads TGTGCCAGCAGCTTGGGACAGGGAATGGAGACCCAGTACTTC. The chain employs TRBV7-2 and TRBJ2-5; 9 bases are a match to TRBD1. CDR1 is SGHTA and CDR2 is FQGNSA in the germline V gene. J lost 5 bases, V lost 3 bases, and 4 bases had no gene match. The CDR3 has 14 residues.

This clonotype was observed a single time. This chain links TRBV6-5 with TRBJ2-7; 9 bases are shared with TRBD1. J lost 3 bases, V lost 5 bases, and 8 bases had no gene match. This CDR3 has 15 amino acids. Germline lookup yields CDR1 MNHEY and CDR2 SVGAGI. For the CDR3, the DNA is TGTGCCAGCAGTAACCCGGGACAGGGCTACTACGAGCAGTACTTC. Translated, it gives CASSNPGQGYYEQYF.

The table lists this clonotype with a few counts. CDR3 protein: CSSGTLNYGYTF. The CDR3 DNA is TGCAGTTCCGGGACACTTAACTATGGCTACACCTTC. The rearrangement joins TRBV20-1 to TRBJ1-2, with D possibly TRBD1 on 6 matching bases. Germline lookup yields CDR1 DFQATT and CDR2 SNEGSKA (reference sequence). The CDR3 has 12 amino acids. Trimming left V 8 bases short and J 1 base short, with 11 bases between.

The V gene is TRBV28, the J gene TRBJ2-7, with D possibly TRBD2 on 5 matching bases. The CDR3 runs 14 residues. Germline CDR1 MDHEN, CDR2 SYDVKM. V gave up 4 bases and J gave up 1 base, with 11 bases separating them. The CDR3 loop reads CASSSGIPSYEQYF. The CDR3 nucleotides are TGTGCCAGCAGTTCCGGGATCCCATCCTACGAGCAGTACTTC.

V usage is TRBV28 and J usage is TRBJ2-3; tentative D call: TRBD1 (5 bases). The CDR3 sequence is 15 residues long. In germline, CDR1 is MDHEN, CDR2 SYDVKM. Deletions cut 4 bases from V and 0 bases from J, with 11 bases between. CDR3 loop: CASSSWTQSTDTQYF. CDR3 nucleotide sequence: TGTGCCAGCAGTTCCTGGACACAGAGCACAGATACGCAGTATTTT.

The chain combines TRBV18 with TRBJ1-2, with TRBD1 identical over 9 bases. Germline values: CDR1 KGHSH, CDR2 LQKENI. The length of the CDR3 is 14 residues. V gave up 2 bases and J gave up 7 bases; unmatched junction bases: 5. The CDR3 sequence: CASSPRGQGSGYTF. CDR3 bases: TGTGCCAGCTCACCAAGGGGACAGGGAAGTGGCTACACCTTC. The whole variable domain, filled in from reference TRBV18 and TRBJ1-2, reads NAGVMQNPRHLVRRRGQEARLRCSPMKGHSHVYWYRQLPEEGLKFMVYLQKENIIDESGMPKERFSAEFPKEGPSILRIQQVVRGDSAAYFCASSPRGQGSGYTFGSGTRLTVV.

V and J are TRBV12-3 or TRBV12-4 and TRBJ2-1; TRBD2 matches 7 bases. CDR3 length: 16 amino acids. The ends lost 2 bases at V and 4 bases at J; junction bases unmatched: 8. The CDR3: CASSLQRAGRYNEQFF. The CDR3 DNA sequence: TGTGCCAGCAGTTTACAACGAGCGGGACGTTACAATGAGCAGTTCTTC.

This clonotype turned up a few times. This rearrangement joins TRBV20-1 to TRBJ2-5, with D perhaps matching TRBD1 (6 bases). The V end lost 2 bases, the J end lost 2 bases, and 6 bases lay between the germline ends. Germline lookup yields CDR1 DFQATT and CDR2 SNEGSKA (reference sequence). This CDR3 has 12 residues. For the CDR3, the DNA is TGCAGTGCTAGACAGGGGCAAGAGACCCAGTACTTC. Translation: CSARQGQETQYF.

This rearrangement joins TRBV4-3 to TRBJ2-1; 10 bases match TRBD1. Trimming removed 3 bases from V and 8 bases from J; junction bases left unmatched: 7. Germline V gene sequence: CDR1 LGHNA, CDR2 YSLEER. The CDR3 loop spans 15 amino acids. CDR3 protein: CASSQGQGMGDEQFF. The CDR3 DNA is TGCGCCAGCAGCCAGGGACAGGGGATGGGGGATGAGCAGTTCTTC.

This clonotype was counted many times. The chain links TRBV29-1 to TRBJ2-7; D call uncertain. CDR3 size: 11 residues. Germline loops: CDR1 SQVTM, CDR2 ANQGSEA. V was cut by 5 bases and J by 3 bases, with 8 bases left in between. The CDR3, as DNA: TGCAGCGTTTTATCGGGCTACGAGCAGTACTTC. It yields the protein CSVLSGYEQYF.

The CDR3 nucleotides read TGCAGTGCTAGTTCTTACAATGAGCAGTTCTTC. Amino acid sequence: CSASSYNEQFF. The chain combines TRBV20-1 with TRBJ2-1, with D uncertain. CDR1 is DFQATT and CDR2 is SNEGSKA in the germline V gene (reference sequence). The ends were cut back, 3 bases at V and 4 bases at J, with 4 bases in the middle. This CDR3 contains 11 residues.

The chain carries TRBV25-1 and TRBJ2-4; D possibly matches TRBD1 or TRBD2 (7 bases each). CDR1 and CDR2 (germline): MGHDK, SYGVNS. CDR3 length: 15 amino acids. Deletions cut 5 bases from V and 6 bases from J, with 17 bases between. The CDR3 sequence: CASSPLGGTVNIQYF. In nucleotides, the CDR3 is TGTGCCAGCAGTCCACTGGGGGGGACAGTAAACATTCAGTACTTC.